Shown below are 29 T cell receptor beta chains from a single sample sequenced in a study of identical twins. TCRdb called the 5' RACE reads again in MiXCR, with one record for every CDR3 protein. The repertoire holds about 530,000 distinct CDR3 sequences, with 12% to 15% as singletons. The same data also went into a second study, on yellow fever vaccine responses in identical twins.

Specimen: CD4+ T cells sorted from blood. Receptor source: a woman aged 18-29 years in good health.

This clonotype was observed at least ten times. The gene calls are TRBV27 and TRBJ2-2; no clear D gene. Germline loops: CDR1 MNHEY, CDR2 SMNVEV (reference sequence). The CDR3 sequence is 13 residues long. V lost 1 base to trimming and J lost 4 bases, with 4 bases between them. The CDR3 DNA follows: TGTGCCAGCAGTTTATGGGGCACCGGGGAGCTGTTTTTT. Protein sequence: CASSLWGTGELFF.

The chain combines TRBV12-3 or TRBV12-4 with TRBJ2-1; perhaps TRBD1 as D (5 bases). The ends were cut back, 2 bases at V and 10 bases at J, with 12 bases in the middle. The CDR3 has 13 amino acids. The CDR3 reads CASSLMEDSEQFF. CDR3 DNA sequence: TGTGCCAGCAGTTTAATGGAAGACAGCGAGCAGTTCTTC.

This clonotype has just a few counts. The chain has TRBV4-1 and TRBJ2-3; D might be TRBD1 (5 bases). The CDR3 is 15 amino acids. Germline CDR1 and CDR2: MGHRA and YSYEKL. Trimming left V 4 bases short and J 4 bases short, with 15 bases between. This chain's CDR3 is CASSPTGARPDTQYF. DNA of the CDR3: TGCGCCAGCAGCCCTACTGGGGCGCGTCCAGATACGCAGTATTTT.

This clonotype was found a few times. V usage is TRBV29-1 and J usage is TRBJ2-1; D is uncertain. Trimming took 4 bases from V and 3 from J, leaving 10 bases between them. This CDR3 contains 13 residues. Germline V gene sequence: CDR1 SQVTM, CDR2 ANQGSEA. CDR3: CSVASGLYNEQFF. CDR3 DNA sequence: TGCAGCGTTGCTTCGGGCCTCTACAATGAGCAGTTCTTC.

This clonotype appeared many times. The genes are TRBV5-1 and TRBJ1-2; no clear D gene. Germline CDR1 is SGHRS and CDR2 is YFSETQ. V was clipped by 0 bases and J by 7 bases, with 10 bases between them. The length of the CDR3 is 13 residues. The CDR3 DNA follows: TGCGCCAGCAGCTTGGTCGGCAGCGGTGGCTACACCTTC. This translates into CASSLVGSGGYTF.

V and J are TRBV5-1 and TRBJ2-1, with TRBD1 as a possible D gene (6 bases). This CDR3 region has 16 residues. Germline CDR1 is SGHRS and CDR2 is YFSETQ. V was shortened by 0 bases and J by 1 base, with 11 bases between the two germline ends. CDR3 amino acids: CASSLDTRGSYNEQFF. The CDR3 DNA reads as TGCGCCAGCAGCTTGGATACTAGGGGGTCCTACAATGAGCAGTTCTTC.

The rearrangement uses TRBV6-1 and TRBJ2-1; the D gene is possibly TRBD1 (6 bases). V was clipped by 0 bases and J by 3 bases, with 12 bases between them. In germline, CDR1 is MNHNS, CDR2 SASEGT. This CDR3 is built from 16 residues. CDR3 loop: CASSEALRGGYNEQFF. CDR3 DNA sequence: TGTGCCAGCAGTGAAGCGCTTCGAGGGGGCTACAATGAGCAGTTCTTC.

This chain's CDR3 is CASGRTGADSPLHF. The CDR3 nucleotides are TGCGCCAGCGGCCGGACAGGGGCGGATTCACCCCTCCACTTT. The chain links TRBV5-1 to TRBJ1-6, with 9 bases identical to TRBD1. CDR1 is SGHRS and CDR2 is YFSETQ in the germline V gene. CDR3 length equals 14 residues. Trimming at V came to 7 bases and at J to 8 bases, leaving 7 bases not matched to a gene.

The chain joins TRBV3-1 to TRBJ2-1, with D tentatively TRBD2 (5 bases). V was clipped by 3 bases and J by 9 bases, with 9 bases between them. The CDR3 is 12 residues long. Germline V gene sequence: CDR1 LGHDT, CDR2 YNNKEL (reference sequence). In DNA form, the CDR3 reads TGTGCCAGCAGCCAGGGAGTAATTGAGCAGTTCTTC. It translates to CASSQGVIEQFF.

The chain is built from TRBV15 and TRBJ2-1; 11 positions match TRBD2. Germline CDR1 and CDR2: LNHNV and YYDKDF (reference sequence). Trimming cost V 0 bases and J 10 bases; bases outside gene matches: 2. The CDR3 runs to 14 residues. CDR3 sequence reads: CATSREGTSGEQFF. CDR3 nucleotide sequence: TGTGCCACCAGCAGAGAAGGGACTAGCGGCGAGCAGTTCTTC.

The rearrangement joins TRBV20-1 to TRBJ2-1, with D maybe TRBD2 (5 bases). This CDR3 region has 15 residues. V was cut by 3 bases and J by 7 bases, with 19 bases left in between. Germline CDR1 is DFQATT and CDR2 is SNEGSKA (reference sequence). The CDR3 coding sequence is TGCAGTGCTAGTCGGGGTAGCATCGTTCTGAATGAGCAGTTCTTC. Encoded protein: CSASRGSIVLNEQFF.

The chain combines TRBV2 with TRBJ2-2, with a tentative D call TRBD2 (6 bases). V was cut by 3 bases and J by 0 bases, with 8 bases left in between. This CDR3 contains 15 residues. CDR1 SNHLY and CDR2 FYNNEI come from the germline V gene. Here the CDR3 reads CASSEGTPNTGELFF. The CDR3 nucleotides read TGTGCCAGCAGTGAGGGGACTCCGAACACCGGGGAGCTGTTTTTT.

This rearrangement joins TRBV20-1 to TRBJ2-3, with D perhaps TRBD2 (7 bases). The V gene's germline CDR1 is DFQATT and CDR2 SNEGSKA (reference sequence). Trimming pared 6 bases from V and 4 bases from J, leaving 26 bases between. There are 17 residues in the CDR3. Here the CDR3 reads CSAPGMGGGQLADTQYF. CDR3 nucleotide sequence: TGCAGTGCGCCCGGGATGGGGGGGGGCCAGTTGGCAGATACGCAGTATTTT.

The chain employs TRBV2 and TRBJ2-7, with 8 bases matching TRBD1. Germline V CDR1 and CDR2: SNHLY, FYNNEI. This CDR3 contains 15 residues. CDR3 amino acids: CASREEDRVLFEQYV. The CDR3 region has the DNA TGTGCCAGCAGAGAAGAGGACAGGGTTTTATTCGAGCAGTACGTC.

CDR3 nucleotide sequence: TGCGCCAGCAGTGAGTCGGAGGACTCCTACGAGCAGTACTTC. Its translation: CASSESEDSYEQYF. The chain recombines TRBV10-1 with TRBJ2-7; possibly TRBD2 for D (5 bases). V dropped 0 bases and J dropped 0 bases, with 6 bases sitting between them. Germline V gene sequence: CDR1 WNHNN, CDR2 SYGVQD (reference sequence). The CDR3 is 14 amino acids.

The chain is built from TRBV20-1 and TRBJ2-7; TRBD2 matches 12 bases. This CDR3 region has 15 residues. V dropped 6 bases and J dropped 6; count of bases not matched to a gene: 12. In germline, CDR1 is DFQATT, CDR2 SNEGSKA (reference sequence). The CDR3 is CSATQETSGSGEQYF. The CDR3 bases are TGCAGTGCCACACAAGAGACTAGCGGGAGTGGCGAGCAGTACTTC.

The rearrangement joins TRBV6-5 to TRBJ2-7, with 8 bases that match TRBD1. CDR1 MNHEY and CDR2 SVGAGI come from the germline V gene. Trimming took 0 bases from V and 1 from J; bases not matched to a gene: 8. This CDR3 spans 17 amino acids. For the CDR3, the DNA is TGTGCCAGCAGTTACTCGATCGCGGGGACAGGTTCCTACGAGCAGTACTTC. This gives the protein CASSYSIAGTGSYEQYF.

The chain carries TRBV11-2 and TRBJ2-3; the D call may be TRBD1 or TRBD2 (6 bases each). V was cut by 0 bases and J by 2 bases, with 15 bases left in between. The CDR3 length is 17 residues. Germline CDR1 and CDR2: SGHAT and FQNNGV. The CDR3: CASSLDGGRTVTDTQYF. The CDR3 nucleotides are TGTGCCAGCAGCTTAGATGGGGGGCGAACCGTCACAGATACGCAGTATTTT.

The CDR3 nucleotides read TGTGCCAGCAGCTTAGTTCCCCTTCCGGAGTACTTC. It yields the protein CASSLVPLPEYF. The chain combines TRBV7-9 with TRBJ2-7; no clear D. Germline CDR1 is SEHNR and CDR2 is FQNEAQ (reference sequence). The CDR3 is 12 amino acids. The V end lost 1 base, the J end lost 11 bases, and 12 bases lay between the germline ends.

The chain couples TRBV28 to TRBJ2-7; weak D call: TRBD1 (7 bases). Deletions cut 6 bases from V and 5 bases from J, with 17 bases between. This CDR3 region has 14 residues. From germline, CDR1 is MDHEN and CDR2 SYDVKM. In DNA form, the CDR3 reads TGTGCCAGCAGGGCCGGCGGGACAGATCACGAGCAGTACTTC. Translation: CASRAGGTDHEQYF.

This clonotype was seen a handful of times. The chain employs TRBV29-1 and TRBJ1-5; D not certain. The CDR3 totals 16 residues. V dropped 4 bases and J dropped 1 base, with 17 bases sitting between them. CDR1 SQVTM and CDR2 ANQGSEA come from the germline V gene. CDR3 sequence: CSVAGSDDKSNQPQHF. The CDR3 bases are TGCAGCGTTGCGGGTTCCGATGACAAGAGCAATCAGCCCCAGCATTTT. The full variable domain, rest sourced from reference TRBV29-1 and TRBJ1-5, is SAVISQKPSRDICQRGTSLTIQCQVDSQVTMMFWYRQQPGQSLTLIATANQGSEATYESGFVIDKFPISRPNLTFSTLTVSNMSPEDSSIYLCSVAGSDDKSNQPQHFGDGTRLSIL.

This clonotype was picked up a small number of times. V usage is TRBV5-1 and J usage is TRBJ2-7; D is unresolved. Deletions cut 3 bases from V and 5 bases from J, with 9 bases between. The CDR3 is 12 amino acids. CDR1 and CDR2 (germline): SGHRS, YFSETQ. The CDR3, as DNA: TGCGCCAGCAGCTGGGGATCCAACGAGCAGTACTTC. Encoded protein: CASSWGSNEQYF.

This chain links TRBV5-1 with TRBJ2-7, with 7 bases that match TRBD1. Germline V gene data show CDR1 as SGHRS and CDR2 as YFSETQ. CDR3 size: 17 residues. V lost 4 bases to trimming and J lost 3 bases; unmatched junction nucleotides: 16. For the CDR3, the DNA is TGCGCCAGCAGCCGAACAGGGGACACGTTTTCTCGCTACGAGCAGTACTTC. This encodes CASSRTGDTFSRYEQYF. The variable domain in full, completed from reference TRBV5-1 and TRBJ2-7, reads KAGVTQTPRYLIKTRGQQVTLSCSPISGHRSVSWYQQTPGQGLQFLFEYFSETQRNKGNFPGRFSGRQFSNSRSEMNVSTLELGDSALYLCASSRTGDTFSRYEQYFGPGTRLTVT.

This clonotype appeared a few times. The CDR3 spells CASSQDLVAGGDEQYV. The CDR3 nucleotides read TGTGCCAGCAGCCAAGATTTGGTAGCGGGGGGAGACGAGCAGTACGTC. The rearrangement links TRBV14 to TRBJ2-7; 10 bases line up with TRBD2. There are 16 residues in the CDR3. The V gene's germline CDR1 is SGHDN and CDR2 FVKESK. V shed 0 bases, J shed 5 bases, and the junction held 7 bases outside the gene matches.

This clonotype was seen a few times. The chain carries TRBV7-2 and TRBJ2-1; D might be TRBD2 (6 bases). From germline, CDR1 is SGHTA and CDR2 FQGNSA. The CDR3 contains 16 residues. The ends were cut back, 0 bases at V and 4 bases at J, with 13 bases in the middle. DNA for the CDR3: TGTGCCAGCAGCTTAGCTACGGGAGCACGGTACAATGAGCAGTTCTTC. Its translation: CASSLATGARYNEQFF.

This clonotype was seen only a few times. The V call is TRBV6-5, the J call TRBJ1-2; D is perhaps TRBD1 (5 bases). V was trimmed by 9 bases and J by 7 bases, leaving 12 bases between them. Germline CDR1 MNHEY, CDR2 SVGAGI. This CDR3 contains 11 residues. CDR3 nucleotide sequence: TGTGCCAGTTACCTGGGGGGTGGCTACACCTTC. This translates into CASYLGGGYTF.

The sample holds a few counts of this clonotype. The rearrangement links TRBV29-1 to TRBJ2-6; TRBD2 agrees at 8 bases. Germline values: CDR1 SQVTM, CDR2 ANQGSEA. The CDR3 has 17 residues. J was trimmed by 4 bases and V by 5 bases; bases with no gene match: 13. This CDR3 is CSVRSGRDTRGANVLTF. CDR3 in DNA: TGCAGCGTTCGGAGCGGGAGAGATACTCGAGGGGCCAACGTCCTGACTTTC.

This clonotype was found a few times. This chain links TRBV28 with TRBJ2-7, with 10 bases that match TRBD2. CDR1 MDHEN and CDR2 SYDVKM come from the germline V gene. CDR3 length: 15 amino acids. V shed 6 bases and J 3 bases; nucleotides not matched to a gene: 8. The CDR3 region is CASSPPGLASYEQYF. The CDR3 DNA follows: TGTGCCAGCAGCCCGCCGGGACTAGCGAGCTACGAGCAGTACTTC.

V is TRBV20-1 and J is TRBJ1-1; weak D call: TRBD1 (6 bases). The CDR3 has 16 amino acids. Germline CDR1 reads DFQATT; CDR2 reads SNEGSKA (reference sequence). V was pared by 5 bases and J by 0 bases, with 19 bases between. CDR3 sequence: CSARGLPGQMNTEAFF. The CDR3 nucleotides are TGCAGTGCTCGTGGCCTGCCAGGACAGATGAACACTGAAGCTTTCTTT.